Listed here are 25 T cell receptor beta chains from one sample, sequenced in a study of CD8+CD57+ T cells in acquired aplastic anemia. Using genomic DNA as the template, TCR beta VDJ and CDR3 profiling was carried out. TCRdb re-analysed the reads in MiXCR, keeping a single row per CDR3 protein. The table shows just over 450,000 distinct CDR3 sequences, with more than 25% occurring only once. Patients included in sequencing had previously demonstrated CD8+CD57+ cell expansion by flow cytometry. Sequences were obtained from sorted CD4+, CD8+, or CD8+CD57+ T cells (not recorded which) from PBMCs. Receptors originate from a human donor with aplastic anemia.

This clonotype was seen more than once but under ten times. The chain is built from TRBV11-2 and TRBJ2-2; unclear D gene. CDR1 SGHAT and CDR2 FQNNGV come from the germline V gene. The CDR3 contains 18 residues. V dropped 0 bases and J dropped 0 bases, with 14 bases sitting between them. The CDR3 here is CASSLEGRHVTNTGELFF. The CDR3, as DNA: TGTGCCAGCAGCTTAGAGGGCAGGCACGTAACGAACACCGGGGAGCTGTTTTTT.

The chain recombines TRBV5-1 with TRBJ2-7, with a possible D match to TRBD1 (6 bases). The V and J ends lost 4 bases and 7 bases respectively, with 9 bases between them. Germline V gene lookup returns CDR1 SGHRS and CDR2 YFSETQ. The CDR3 extends over 11 amino acids. In nucleotides, the CDR3 is TGCGCCAGCAGCCCCGGGACAGAGCAGTACTTC. As protein: CASSPGTEQYF.

The V gene is TRBV6-2 or TRBV6-3, the J gene TRBJ1-4; 8 bases fit TRBD1. Germline assignment: CDR1 MNHEY and CDR2 SVGEGT. V shed 6 bases and J 8 bases; nucleotides not matched to a gene: 8. CDR3 size: 14 residues. CDR3 residues: CASRLDRVREKLFF. The CDR3 DNA sequence: TGTGCCAGCAGACTGGACAGGGTTCGAGAAAAACTGTTTTTT.

Many counts were recorded for this clonotype. This chain links TRBV15 with TRBJ1-4, with a possible D match to TRBD1 (6 bases). Germline assignment: CDR1 LNHNV and CDR2 YYDKDF (reference sequence). V lost 2 bases and J 5 bases, leaving 12 bases between the germline ends. The CDR3 is 15 amino acids. This CDR3 is CATSRTGGLNEKLFF. CDR3 nucleotide sequence: TGTGCCACCAGCAGAACGGGGGGCCTGAATGAAAAACTGTTTTTT.

This clonotype was detected ten times or more. The chain has TRBV29-1 and TRBJ2-3; no clear D gene. Germline V CDR1 and CDR2: SQVTM, ANQGSEA. V shed 2 bases and J shed 1 base, with 7 bases lying between them. The CDR3 runs 13 residues. The chain's CDR3 is CSVELLGTDTQYF. CDR3 in DNA: TGCAGCGTTGAACTCCTTGGCACAGATACGCAGTATTTT.

This clonotype showed up many times. The chain joins TRBV7-9 to TRBJ2-3, with 8 bases that match TRBD1. Germline CDR1 reads SEHNR; CDR2 reads FQNEAQ (reference sequence). CDR3 length: 14 amino acids. Losses at the gene ends were 3 bases for V and 3 bases for J; bases not matched to a gene: 2. The CDR3 sequence: CASSLDRETDTQYF. The CDR3 region has the DNA TGTGCCAGCAGCTTGGACAGGGAGACAGATACGCAGTATTTT.

This clonotype was counted ten times or more. The chain couples TRBV19 to TRBJ1-2; D is perhaps TRBD1 (5 bases). Germline CDR1 and CDR2: LNHDA and SQIVND (reference sequence). V dropped 3 bases and J dropped 4 bases, with 18 bases sitting between them. The CDR3 loop spans 16 amino acids. The CDR3 sequence is CASSIRSVRGGYGYTF. DNA of the CDR3: TGTGCCAGTAGTATTCGTTCGGTAAGGGGAGGCTATGGCTACACCTTC.

V is TRBV7-6 and J is TRBJ2-7; a weak D match, TRBD1 (6 bases). This CDR3 has 14 amino acids. The germline V gene encodes CDR1 SGHVS and CDR2 FNYEAQ. The V end lost 2 bases, the J end lost 7 bases, and 15 bases lay between the germline ends. The CDR3 coding sequence is TGTGCCAGCAGCTTACAGGGGCCCTACAATGAGCAGTACTTC. Translating gives CASSLQGPYNEQYF. The whole variable domain, filled in from reference TRBV7-6 and TRBJ2-7, reads GAGVSQSPRYKVTKRGQDVALRCDPISGHVSLYWYRQALGQGPEFLTYFNYEAQQDKSGLPNDRFSAERPEGSISTLTIQRTEQRDSAMYRCASSLQGPYNEQYFGPGTRLTVT.

At least ten counts were recorded for this clonotype. This chain uses TRBV29-1 with TRBJ2-3; D not certain. Deletions cut 0 bases from V and 0 bases from J, with 7 bases between. Germline loops: CDR1 SQVTM, CDR2 ANQGSEA. This CDR3 spans 14 amino acids. The CDR3 spells CSVEEARSTDTQYF. Written as DNA, the CDR3 is TGCAGCGTTGAAGAAGCGAGAAGCACAGATACGCAGTATTTT.

The rearrangement links TRBV7-9 to TRBJ2-7; weak D call: TRBD1 (6 bases). Looked up from germline, CDR1 is SEHNR and CDR2 is FQNEAQ (reference sequence). The CDR3 is 13 residues long. The V and J ends lost 1 base and 6 bases respectively, with 10 bases between them. CDR3 protein: CASSLDRVCEQYF. The CDR3 DNA follows: TGTGCCAGCAGCTTAGACAGGGTCTGCGAGCAGTACTTC.

This clonotype showed up many times. The J gene is TRBJ1-1, the V gene TRBV7-9, with 8 positions matching TRBD1. CDR3 length equals 15 residues. Germline V gene lookup returns CDR1 SEHNR and CDR2 FQNEAQ (reference sequence). Unmatched junction bases numbered 6, after V lost 5 bases and J lost 1 base. For the CDR3, the DNA is TGTGCCAGCAGCCAGCGTGGGACAGGGAACACTGAAGCTTTCTTT. Residues: CASSQRGTGNTEAFF.

The V gene is TRBV7-6, the J gene TRBJ2-5; 8 nucleotides line up with TRBD2. The CDR3 length is 15 residues. Per the germline V gene, CDR1 is SGHVS and CDR2 is FNYEAQ. The J segment lost 5 bases and the V segment lost 8 bases, leaving 13 bases of the junction unmatched. CDR3 sequence (DNA): TGTGCCAGCGGCTGGGGACTAGTCGGGGGGGAGACCCAGTACTTC. It codes for CASGWGLVGGETQYF.

Regarding this clonotype: This may be a read error: a much more frequent sequence differs by one nucleotide. The CDR3 does not close with the conserved phenylalanine or tryptophan, likely indicating a read error. This rearrangement joins TRBV2 to TRBJ2-7; TRBD2 agrees at 10 bases. Germline assignment: CDR1 SNHLY and CDR2 FYNNEI. V was clipped by 6 bases and J by 6 bases; unmatched bases: 8. The CDR3 runs to 14 residues. The CDR3 nucleotides are TGTGCCAGCAGCCACTCTAGCGGGAGCGGCGAGCAGTACCTC. Protein: CASSHSSGSGEQYL.

This clonotype has ten or more counts. The chain is built from TRBV7-9 and TRBJ1-6, with 10 bases that match TRBD1. The CDR3 loop spans 15 amino acids. After removal of 4 bases from V and 9 bases from J, the junction contained 6 bases not matched to a gene. Germline values: CDR1 SEHNR, CDR2 FQNEAQ (reference sequence). DNA of the CDR3: TGTGCCAGCAGCTCAGGACAGGGGGTGGTTTCACCCCTCCACTTT. Translating it yields CASSSGQGVVSPLHF.

This clonotype was recorded a few times. One end of the junction fails to match germline, which may point to a read error. This rearrangement joins TRBV7-6 to TRBJ2-1, with D perhaps matching TRBD1 or TRBD2 (5 bases each). The germline CDR1 and CDR2 sequences are SGHVS and FNYEAQ. The CDR3 is 15 amino acids. CDR3 loop: CASSLSRDPANEQFF. The CDR3 region has the DNA TGCGCCAGCAGCTTGAGTCGGGACCCCGCCAATGAGCAGTTCTTC.

This clonotype showed up many times. J is TRBJ1-5 and V is TRBV7-9; 7 bases are a match to TRBD1. Losses at the gene ends were 0 bases for V and 10 bases for J; bases not matched to a gene: 6. CDR3 size: 14 residues. The V gene's germline CDR1 is SEHNR and CDR2 FQNEAQ (reference sequence). CDR3 protein: CASSLAGGLEPQHF. CDR3 DNA sequence: TGTGCCAGCAGCTTAGCAGGGGGCCTAGAACCCCAGCATTTT.

This clonotype was observed a few times. The CDR3 is CASSITTGQGNEQFF. The DNA for the CDR3 is TGTGCCAGTAGTATAACCACGGGACAGGGCAATGAGCAGTTCTTC. V and J are TRBV19 and TRBJ2-1; 9 bases are a match to TRBD1. This CDR3 has 15 amino acids. After removal of 2 bases from V and 6 bases from J, the junction contained 5 bases not matched to a gene. Germline values: CDR1 LNHDA, CDR2 SQIVND (reference sequence).

The table lists this clonotype with many counts. The chain has TRBV19 and TRBJ2-3; unclear D gene. Per the germline V gene, CDR1 is LNHDA and CDR2 is SQIVND (reference sequence). V was trimmed by 5 bases and J by 5 bases, leaving 8 bases between them. The CDR3 is made up of 12 amino acids. This CDR3 is CASSPRGDTQYF. CDR3 nucleotide sequence: TGTGCCAGTAGTCCTCGTGGAGATACGCAGTATTTT. The variable domain in full, with the rest retrieved from reference TRBV19 and TRBJ2-3, is DGGITQSPKYLFRKEGQNVTLSCEQNLNHDAMYWYRQDPGQGLRLIYYSQIVNDFQKGDIAEGYSVSREKKESFPLTVTSAQKNPTAFYLCASSPRGDTQYFGPGTRLTVL.

Remarks on this clonotype: This may come from a read error, since a much larger clone is one base off. The chain carries TRBV6-1 and TRBJ2-7, with no clear D. The CDR3 is made up of 14 amino acids. CDR1 MNHNS and CDR2 SASEGT come from the germline V gene. Trimming pared 7 bases from V and 2 bases from J, leaving 15 bases between. In DNA, the CDR3 is TGTGCCAGCACAATGGCATACGTTCCCTACGAGCAGTACTTC. This translates into CASTMAYVPYEQYF.

Many counts were recorded for this clonotype. The chain combines TRBV7-9 with TRBJ1-6; 8 bases are a match to TRBD1. Losses at the gene ends were 3 bases for V and 9 bases for J; bases not matched to a gene: 4. The CDR3 covers 14 residues. CDR1 and CDR2 (germline): SEHNR, FQNEAQ (reference sequence). CDR3 amino acids: CASSLTGDSSPLHF. The CDR3 coding sequence is TGTGCCAGCAGCTTGACAGGGGATAGTTCACCCCTCCACTTT.

A note on this clonotype: The junction differs from germline at one of its ends, possibly a read error. The genes are TRBV19 and TRBJ2-7; the match to TRBD1 covers 10 bases. Germline CDR1 and CDR2: LNHDA and SQIVND (reference sequence). The CDR3 extends over 16 amino acids. In nucleotides, the CDR3 is TGTGCCAGTAGTACGCTACCGGGACAGGGGCCGAACGAGCGGTACTTC. It encodes CASSTLPGQGPNERYF.

As concerns this clonotype: A much larger clone sits a single nucleotide away, making a read error possible. The genes are TRBV5-1 and TRBJ1-2; 8 bases are shared with TRBD1. Unmatched junction bases numbered 12, after V lost 4 bases and J lost 7 bases. The CDR3 covers 15 residues. The germline V gene has CDR1 SGHRS and CDR2 YFSETQ. The CDR3 reads CASSMTGVLACGYTF. The CDR3 DNA is TGCGCCAGCAGCATGACAGGGGTTCTTGCCTGTGGCTACACCTTC.

V usage is TRBV20-1 and J usage is TRBJ1-2; 9 bases are a match to TRBD1. The germline V gene has CDR1 DFQATT and CDR2 SNEGSKA (reference sequence). This CDR3 is 11 amino acids long. With V trimmed by 7 bases and J by 7 bases, 4 bases remained unmatched. Here the CDR3 DNA reads TGCAGTGAGACAGGGGGTCTTGGCTACACCTTC. Protein product: CSETGGLGYTF.

This clonotype was counted ten times or more. The chain has TRBV7-9 and TRBJ1-3; no reliable D call. Germline CDR1 SEHNR, CDR2 FQNEAQ (reference sequence). The CDR3 is 15 residues long. Between the trimmed V and J ends, which lost 3 bases and 0 bases, there was a span of 9 bases. DNA for the CDR3: TGTGCCAGCAGCTTTTCCGGAAGCTCTGGAAACACCATATATTTT. This gives the protein CASSFSGSSGNTIYF.

The chain carries TRBV3-1 and TRBJ2-3; 11 bases fit TRBD2. V gave up 6 bases and J gave up 3 bases; unmatched junction bases: 2. CDR1 and CDR2 (germline): LGHDT, YNNKEL (reference sequence). The CDR3 loop spans 14 amino acids. DNA for the CDR3: TGTGCCAGCAGGTTAGCGGGAGGGACAGATACGCAGTATTTT. Residues: CASRLAGGTDTQYF.